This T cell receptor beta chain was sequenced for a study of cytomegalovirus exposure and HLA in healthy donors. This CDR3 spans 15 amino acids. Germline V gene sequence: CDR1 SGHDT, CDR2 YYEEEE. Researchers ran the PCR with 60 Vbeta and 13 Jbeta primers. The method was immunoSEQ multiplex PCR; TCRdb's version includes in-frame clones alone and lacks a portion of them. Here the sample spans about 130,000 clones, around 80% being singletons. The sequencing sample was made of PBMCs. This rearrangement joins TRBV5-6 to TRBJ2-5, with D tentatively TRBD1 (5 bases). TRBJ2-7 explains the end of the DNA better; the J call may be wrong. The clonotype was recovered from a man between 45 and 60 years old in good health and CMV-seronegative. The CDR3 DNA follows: TGTGCCAGCAGCCAGAGATCGACAGTTCCGTCCGAGCAGTACTTC. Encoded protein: CASSQRSTVPSEQYF.